The 29 T cell receptor beta chains reported below all come from one sample, sequenced in a study of blood T cell repertoires in COVID-19. The data were produced by immunoSEQ multiplex PCR, yet TCRdb's version contains in-frame clones alone and is incomplete. The sample consists of some 530,000 clones, 75% to 90% of them appearing once. Sequenced sample: PBMCs or T cells enriched from blood (not recorded which). These receptors were obtained from a woman aged 55-75 years who had recovered from COVID-19.

V is TRBV27 and J is TRBJ2-2; 8 bases fit TRBD2. With 1 base clipped from V and 3 bases from J, the junction kept 13 bases outside the gene matches. This CDR3 has 19 residues. Germline V CDR1 and CDR2: MNHEY, SMNVEV (reference sequence). As DNA, the CDR3 is TGTGCCAGCAGTTTATATCCCGGGGGACCGGGGGGGGACACCGGGGAGCTGTTTTTT. Translation: CASSLYPGGPGGDTGELFF.

The chain joins TRBV19 to TRBJ1-5; maybe TRBD1 (5 bases). Germline assignment: CDR1 LNHDA and CDR2 SQIVND (reference sequence). The germline V and J ends were trimmed by 3 bases and 1 base, with 19 bases remaining between them. The CDR3 has 18 amino acids. Written as DNA, the CDR3 is TGTGCCAGTAGTATTCGTACGCCGGTACAGGTGAGCAATCAGCCCCAGCATTTT. It codes for CASSIRTPVQVSNQPQHF.

This clone was picked up one time. This chain uses TRBV5-8 with TRBJ1-6; 7 bases map to TRBD1. The CDR3 runs 16 residues. With V trimmed by 0 bases and J by 7 bases, 7 bases remained unmatched. From germline, CDR1 is SGHTS and CDR2 YDEGEE. The CDR3 DNA reads as TGTGCCAGCAGCTTGGGTTTTGACAGGGTGAATTCACCCCTCCACTTT. Translated, it gives CASSLGFDRVNSPLHF.

The DNA for the CDR3 is TGTGCTGACCGCGGGGGGCGGACTGAAGCTTTCTTT. Protein product: CADRGGRTEAFF. J is TRBJ1-1 and V is TRBV11-2; possible D gene TRBD1, 6 bases. Germline assignment: CDR1 SGHAT and CDR2 FQNNGV. CDR3 size: 12 residues.

Comment on this clone: Other DNA sequences in the same sample also yield this CDR3. This sequence joins TRBV5-6 and TRBJ2-7; 8 bases line up with TRBD1. CDR1 and CDR2 (germline): SGHDT, YYEEEE. J gave up 2 bases and V 0 bases, and 1 base lay outside the gene matches. The CDR3 spans 14 residues. The chain's CDR3 is CASSLGTGTYEQYV. The CDR3 coding sequence is TGTGCCAGCAGCTTGGGGACAGGGACCTACGAGCAGTACGTC.

J is TRBJ1-2 and V is TRBV24-1; the match to TRBD1 covers 7 bases. The CDR3 consists of 15 residues. In germline, CDR1 is KGHDR, CDR2 SFDVKD. The V gene end was trimmed by 5 bases and the J gene end by 4 bases; junction bases not matched to a gene: 9. The CDR3: CATSARDRDTYGYTF. The DNA of the CDR3 is TGTGCCACCAGTGCGCGAGACAGGGATACCTATGGCTACACCTTC.

V gene TRBV18 combines with J gene TRBJ2-5, with D possibly being TRBD1 (7 bases). The V and J ends lost 8 bases and 2 bases respectively, with 9 bases between them. Germline V gene data show CDR1 as KGHSH and CDR2 as LQKENI. The CDR3 is made up of 12 amino acids. The CDR3 loop is CASAGQQETQYF. The CDR3 bases are TGTGCCAGCGCGGGACAGCAAGAGACCCAGTACTTC.

Comment on this clone: Different DNA sequences within this sample yield the same CDR3. The chain has TRBV6-5 and TRBJ1-3; perhaps TRBD1 as D (6 bases). The V gene's germline CDR1 is MNHEY and CDR2 SVGAGI. The CDR3 has 14 amino acids. Trimming shortened V by 4 bases and J by 4 bases, and 11 bases separated the two germline ends. CDR3 in amino acids: CASSSTGLGNTIYF. In DNA, the CDR3 is TGTGCCAGCAGTTCGACAGGCTTGGGAAACACCATATATTTT.

The CDR3 is CASSLEGQVAYEQYF. The DNA of the CDR3 is TGTGCCAGCAGCTTGGAGGGACAGGTAGCCTACGAGCAGTACTTC. The rearrangement joins TRBV5-5 to TRBJ2-7; TRBD1 matches 8 bases. CDR3 length: 15 residues. V lost 0 bases and J lost 2; bases outside the gene matches: 4. Germline-derived CDR1 and CDR2 are SGHKS and YYEKEE (reference sequence).

The chain joins TRBV7-2 to TRBJ2-1, with TRBD2 as a possible D gene (5 bases). CDR1 is SGHTA and CDR2 is FQGNSA in the germline V gene. Trimming cost V 0 bases and J 9 bases, with 15 bases left between them. The CDR3 loop spans 15 amino acids. CDR3 sequence: CASSLAAGLRSEQFF. CDR3 bases: TGTGCCAGCAGCTTAGCGGCGGGCCTCCGGAGTGAGCAGTTCTTC. The complete variable domain, with remaining parts taken from reference TRBV7-2 and TRBJ2-1, reads GAGVSQSPSNKVTEKGKDVELRCDPISGHTALYWYRQSLGQGLEFLIYFQGNSAPDKSGLPSDRFSAERTGGSVSTLTIQRTQQEDSAVYLCASSLAAGLRSEQFFGPGTRLTVL.

This rearrangement joins TRBV27 to TRBJ1-2, with TRBD1 as a possible D gene (5 bases). Trimming took off 7 bases at V and 6 bases at J, with 15 bases between the two ends. CDR3 length: 13 residues. Germline lookup yields CDR1 MNHEY and CDR2 SMNVEV (reference sequence). CDR3 region: CASKPPGTDGYTF. The CDR3 DNA is TGTGCCAGCAAGCCCCCCGGGACTGATGGCTACACCTTC.

The V call is TRBV28, the J call TRBJ2-7; 8 bases are shared with TRBD1. Germline V gene data show CDR1 as MDHEN and CDR2 as SYDVKM. The CDR3 is 13 residues long. Trimming at V came to 5 bases and at J to 6 bases, leaving 6 bases not matched to a gene. The CDR3 is CASSHPDRAEQYF. In DNA, the CDR3 is TGTGCCAGCAGTCACCCGGACAGGGCCGAGCAGTACTTC.

The chain joins TRBV11-3 to TRBJ2-3; D unclear. The V end was cut by 5 bases, the J end by 4 bases, with 7 bases between. The CDR3 has 12 amino acids. Germline assignment: CDR1 SGHNT and CDR2 YENEEA. CDR3 nucleotides: TGTGCCAGCAGCGACATACCAGATACGCAGTATTTT. It yields the protein CASSDIPDTQYF.

The J gene is TRBJ1-1, the V gene TRBV10-2; D remains unclear. The CDR3 length is 14 residues. CDR1 WSHSY and CDR2 SAAADI come from the germline V gene. Trimming stripped 2 bases from V and 7 bases from J, with 14 bases between. CDR3 DNA: TGCGCCAGCAGTGAGGCATCTAATCGGGGTGAAGCTTTCTTT. It specifies CASSEASNRGEAFF.

V usage is TRBV6-1 and J usage is TRBJ1-2, with D hard to call. This CDR3 region has 14 residues. Germline V lookup: CDR1 MNHNS, CDR2 SASEGT. V gave up 0 bases and J gave up 5 bases, with 10 bases separating them. The CDR3 reads CASSEAPGRYGYTF. The DNA of the CDR3 is TGTGCCAGCAGTGAAGCGCCGGGGAGGTATGGCTACACCTTC.

The V gene is TRBV13, the J gene TRBJ2-3; 15 bases map to TRBD2. Germline assignment: CDR1 PRHDT and CDR2 FYEKMQ (reference sequence). The V and J ends lost 4 bases and 3 bases, in that order; junction bases with no gene match: 8. The CDR3 covers 18 residues. The CDR3 DNA is TGTGCCAGCAGCTCCTCCGGACTAGCGGGGGGGCAGACAGATACGCAGTATTTT. Residues: CASSSSGLAGGQTDTQYF.

This sequence joins TRBV9 and TRBJ2-6; TRBD1 matches at 8 bases. J lost 3 bases, V lost 6 bases, and 8 bases had no gene match. The CDR3 runs to 16 residues. Germline CDR1 is SGDLS and CDR2 is YYNGEE. CDR3 in DNA: TGTGCCAGCACCCGGGGCAGGGGGCTTGGGGCCAACGTCCTGACTTTC. Its protein product is CASTRGRGLGANVLTF.

The chain links TRBV27 to TRBJ2-7, with D perhaps TRBD1 (6 bases). Per the germline V gene, CDR1 is MNHEY and CDR2 is SMNVEV (reference sequence). V was shortened by 6 bases and J by 2 bases, with 11 bases between the two germline ends. The CDR3 length is 13 residues. CDR3 protein: CASSYGDTYEQYF. CDR3 sequence (DNA): TGTGCCAGCAGCTATGGGGACACCTACGAGCAGTACTTC.

The chain couples TRBV6-5 to TRBJ1-2, with D maybe TRBD1 (6 bases). V gave up 6 bases and J gave up 4 bases, with 15 bases separating them. The CDR3 runs 14 residues. The V gene's germline CDR1 is MNHEY and CDR2 SVGAGI. The CDR3 reads CASRPQGNGYGYTF. Here the CDR3 DNA reads TGTGCCAGCAGGCCGCAGGGGAACGGCTATGGCTACACCTTC.

This chain links TRBV2 with TRBJ1-4, with a weak D call TRBD1 (6 bases). Trimming removed 7 bases at V and 7 bases at J, with 16 bases between. The CDR3 covers 14 residues. The V gene's germline CDR1 is SNHLY and CDR2 FYNNEI. CDR3 sequence (DNA): TGTGCCAGCATCCGGGGGGGGGCCGGTGAAAAACTGTTTTTT. Translation gives CASIRGGAGEKLFF.

The rearrangement uses TRBV7-9 and TRBJ2-3; maybe TRBD1 (7 bases). The CDR3 consists of 17 residues. Germline CDR1 reads SEHNR; CDR2 reads FQNEAQ (reference sequence). Trimming pared 6 bases from V and 0 bases from J, leaving 19 bases between. CDR3 loop: CASSLLRGAASTDTQYF. The DNA for the CDR3 is TGTGCCAGCAGTTTACTCAGGGGGGCGGCTAGCACAGATACGCAGTATTTT. The full variable domain, rest sourced from reference TRBV7-9 and TRBJ2-3, is DTGVSQNPRHKITKRGQNVTFRCDPISEHNRLYWYRQTLGQGPEFLTYFQNEAQLEKSRLLSDRFSAERPKGSFSTLEIQRTEQGDSAMYLCASSLLRGAASTDTQYFGPGTRLTVL.

V and J are TRBV2 and TRBJ2-2; possible D gene TRBD1, 6 bases. In germline, CDR1 is SNHLY, CDR2 FYNNEI. CDR3 length equals 14 residues. The V and J ends lost 7 bases and 4 bases respectively, with 13 bases between them. Here the CDR3 DNA reads TGTGCCAGCACCTCAGGGGCGGGCACCGGGGAGCTGTTTTTT. Protein product: CASTSGAGTGELFF.

The V call is TRBV30, the J call TRBJ1-6, with D perhaps matching TRBD1 (5 bases). Deletions cut 5 bases from V and 9 bases from J, with 14 bases between. Germline CDR1 is GTSNPN and CDR2 is SVGIG (reference sequence). The CDR3 consists of 13 residues. The CDR3 DNA is TGTGCCTGGGACAGTCTCGTCGGTTCACCCCTCCACTTT. Translated, it gives CAWDSLVGSPLHF.

V usage is TRBV7-2 and J usage is TRBJ1-2; 10 positions agree with TRBD1. The V segment lost 1 base and the J segment 7 bases; nucleotides outside the gene matches: 12. The CDR3 extends over 17 amino acids. Looked up from germline, CDR1 is SGHTA and CDR2 is FQGNSA. The CDR3 loop reads CASSLVARDRGLGGYTF. The CDR3, as DNA: TGTGCCAGCAGCTTAGTAGCCCGGGACAGGGGATTGGGTGGCTACACCTTC.

This chain joins TRBV9 and TRBJ1-1; TRBD1 aligns across 10 bases. V was pared by 3 bases and J by 0 bases, with 2 bases of the junction left unmatched. Germline CDR1 SGDLS, CDR2 YYNGEE. CDR3 length: 15 residues. CDR3: CASSAGTGVNTEAFF. DNA of the CDR3: TGTGCCAGCAGCGCCGGGACAGGGGTGAACACTGAAGCTTTCTTT.

This rearrangement joins TRBV24-1 to TRBJ2-2; D is unresolved. Trimming took off 3 bases at V and 1 base at J, with 11 bases between the two ends. The CDR3 is made up of 16 amino acids. From germline, CDR1 is KGHDR and CDR2 SFDVKD. The CDR3 region has the DNA TGTGCCACCAGTGATCCCACTTACCAGAACACCGGGGAGCTGTTTTTT. Translated, it gives CATSDPTYQNTGELFF.

The rearrangement uses TRBV3-1 (or the pseudogene TRBV3-2) and TRBJ1-2; D gene uncertain. The CDR3 contains 14 residues. Trimming removed 5 bases at V and 6 bases at J, with 16 bases between. CDR1 is LGHDT, CDR2 YNNKEL, per germline (reference sequence). This CDR3 reads CASSSQGRSHGYTF. CDR3 in DNA: TGTGCCAGCAGCTCCCAAGGGAGATCGCATGGCTACACCTTC.

The gene calls are TRBV6-5 and TRBJ1-4, with D unclear. Germline V gene sequence: CDR1 MNHEY, CDR2 SVGAGI. The CDR3 covers 15 residues. V dropped 2 bases and J dropped 5 bases, with 12 bases sitting between them. The CDR3: CASSYTRTRNEKLFF. CDR3 sequence (DNA): TGTGCCAGCAGTTACACGCGGACTCGAAATGAAAAACTGTTTTTT.

V is TRBV24-1 and J is TRBJ2-5, with TRBD1 matching 9 bases. The CDR3 spans 16 residues. The trim removed 2 bases at V and 5 bases at J, leaving 8 bases unmatched. Germline CDR1 is KGHDR and CDR2 is SFDVKD. CDR3 residues: CATSDSPGQGSETQYF. The CDR3 DNA sequence: TGTGCCACCAGTGATTCCCCGGGACAGGGCTCTGAGACCCAGTACTTC.